Sequencing of this TCR beta chain was carried out in a study of neurological immune-mediated disorders. General study points: Phylogenetically, 18 of 34 multiple sclerosis patients' repertoires fell into one related-CDR3 cluster, a possible signature. Across subjects, expanded clones had no CDR3 amino acid sequences in common, pointing to private repertoires in all groups.

In its sample, this clonotype was seen many times. No antigen is known for it. As for the cDNA, it was generated by 5'RACE with 10-nucleotide random UMIs. MiXCR, run by TCRdb on the 5' RACE reads, gives a single entry per CDR3 protein. This repertoire shows tens of thousands of distinct CDR3 sequences, 4.5% to 5.5% found once; its top ten account for about 6.9%. The CDR3 loop spans 15 amino acids. Germline values: CDR1 SGHDT, CDR2 YYEEEE. The V end was cut by 4 bases, the J end by 7 bases, with 20 bases between. The source is a young man with multiple sclerosis. The sample was PBMCs. V is TRBV5-6 and J is TRBJ1-2; D may be TRBD1 (5 bases). CDR3 residues: CASSPGGGLKGGYTF. The DNA for the CDR3 is TGTGCCAGCAGCCCCGGGGGAGGGCTGAAGGGTGGCTACACCTTC.